These 9 T cell receptor beta chains originate from one sample sequenced in a study of T cell responses to AZD1222 COVID-19 vaccine. Data came from immunoSEQ multiplex PCR; TCRdb stores just in-frame clones and leaves some out. The data show 20,000 or so clones, with 84% seen just once and around 15% held by the top ten. Sequenced here: peripheral blood, sampled 28 days after the second AZD1222 dose. The origin of the receptors is an adult who received the AZD1222 COVID-19 vaccine.

The chain uses TRBV19 and TRBJ1-2; D uncertain. Germline V CDR1 and CDR2: LNHDA, SQIVND (reference sequence). The ends were cut back, 7 bases at V and 4 bases at J, with 16 bases in the middle. The CDR3 loop spans 14 amino acids. DNA for the CDR3: TGTGCCAGTAAAGGATTGGAGGCCCTCTATGGCTACACCTTC. It codes for CASKGLEALYGYTF.

The chain joins TRBV5-1 to TRBJ2-7; 10 nucleotides agree with TRBD2. The length of the CDR3 is 15 residues. J was trimmed by 2 bases and V by 0 bases; bases with no gene match: 2. Germline CDR1 reads SGHRS; CDR2 reads YFSETQ. CDR3 bases: TGCGCCAGCAGCTTGGAGCTAGCGGGGGCCTACGAGCAGTACTTC. Protein: CASSLELAGAYEQYF.

J is TRBJ2-1 and V is TRBV30; 9 bases line up with TRBD2. The length of the CDR3 is 13 residues. From germline, CDR1 is GTSNPN and CDR2 SVGIG (reference sequence). V shed 3 bases and J 12 bases; nucleotides not matched to a gene: 9. DNA for the CDR3: TGTGCCTGGAGCCGCTTGACTAGCGGATCGCAGTTCTTC. This codes for CAWSRLTSGSQFF.

CDR3 loop: CATSRVLVGLAYTDTQYF. The CDR3 DNA reads as TGTGCCACCAGCAGAGTTCTTGTGGGACTAGCGTACACAGATACGCAGTATTTT. V and J are TRBV15 and TRBJ2-3; 10 bases are a match to TRBD2. V trimming: 1 base; J trimming: 2 bases; junction bases outside the gene matches: 9. The germline CDR1 and CDR2 sequences are LNHNV and YYDKDF (reference sequence). The CDR3 runs to 18 residues.

As for this clone: Relative to the germline gene, one junction end is altered; a read error may explain this. The V call is TRBV10-3, the J call TRBJ1-6; no clear D gene. Germline CDR1 is ENHRY and CDR2 is SYGVKD. The CDR3 sequence is 12 residues long. The CDR3 spells CAIVDRNAFNPF. The CDR3 coding sequence is TGTGCCATCGTGGATCGTAACGCCTTTAACCCCTTT.

The chain has TRBV4-2 and TRBJ2-7, with D tentatively TRBD2 (6 bases). The CDR3 extends over 15 amino acids. Trimming shortened V by 1 base and J by 5 bases, and 15 bases separated the two germline ends. Germline V gives CDR1 LGHNA, CDR2 YNFKEQ. The DNA of the CDR3 is TGTGCCAGCAGCCAAGGGGGACTCTCCCTGGACGAGCAGTACTTC. It translates to CASSQGGLSLDEQYF.

The chain combines TRBV30 with TRBJ2-5; the D gene could be TRBD1 or TRBD2 (5 bases each). Trimming shortened V by 3 bases and J by 7 bases, and 15 bases separated the two germline ends. This CDR3 is built from 13 residues. Per germline, CDR1 GTSNPN and CDR2 SVGIG (reference sequence). CDR3 nucleotide sequence: TGTGCCTGGAGCGTTGCCGGGGCTGGGACCCAGTACTTC. It encodes CAWSVAGAGTQYF.

This clone has only one observation. The rearrangement links TRBV29-1 to TRBJ2-5, with TRBD1 as a possible D gene (6 bases). Looked up from germline, CDR1 is SQVTM and CDR2 is ANQGSEA. V was cut by 6 bases and J by 1 base, with 15 bases left in between. CDR3 length: 14 residues. The CDR3: CSVTGTRTQETQYF. CDR3 sequence (DNA): TGCAGCGTAACCGGGACACGGACCCAAGAGACCCAGTACTTC. Full variable domain (outside the CDR3, taken from reference TRBV29-1 and TRBJ2-5): SAVISQKPSRDICQRGTSLTIQCQVDSQVTMMFWYRQQPGQSLTLIATANQGSEATYESGFVIDKFPISRPNLTFSTLTVSNMSPEDSSIYLCSVTGTRTQETQYFGPGTRLLVL.

The V call is TRBV15, the J call TRBJ1-1, with TRBD1 identical over 12 bases. The trim removed 4 bases at V and 4 bases at J, leaving 16 bases unmatched. The CDR3 totals 19 residues. The germline CDR1 and CDR2 sequences are LNHNV and YYDKDF (reference sequence). The CDR3 spells CATSTGDRGREEGSTEAFF. The CDR3 DNA is TGTGCCACCAGCACCGGGGACAGGGGGCGGGAAGAGGGGTCCACTGAAGCTTTCTTT. Full variable domain (missing parts from reference TRBV15 and TRBJ1-1): DAMVIQNPRYQVTQFGKPVTLSCSQTLNHNVMYWYQQKSSQAPKLLFHYYDKDFNNEADTPDNFQSRRPNTSFCFLDIRSPGLGDTAMYLCATSTGDRGREEGSTEAFFGQGTRLTVV.